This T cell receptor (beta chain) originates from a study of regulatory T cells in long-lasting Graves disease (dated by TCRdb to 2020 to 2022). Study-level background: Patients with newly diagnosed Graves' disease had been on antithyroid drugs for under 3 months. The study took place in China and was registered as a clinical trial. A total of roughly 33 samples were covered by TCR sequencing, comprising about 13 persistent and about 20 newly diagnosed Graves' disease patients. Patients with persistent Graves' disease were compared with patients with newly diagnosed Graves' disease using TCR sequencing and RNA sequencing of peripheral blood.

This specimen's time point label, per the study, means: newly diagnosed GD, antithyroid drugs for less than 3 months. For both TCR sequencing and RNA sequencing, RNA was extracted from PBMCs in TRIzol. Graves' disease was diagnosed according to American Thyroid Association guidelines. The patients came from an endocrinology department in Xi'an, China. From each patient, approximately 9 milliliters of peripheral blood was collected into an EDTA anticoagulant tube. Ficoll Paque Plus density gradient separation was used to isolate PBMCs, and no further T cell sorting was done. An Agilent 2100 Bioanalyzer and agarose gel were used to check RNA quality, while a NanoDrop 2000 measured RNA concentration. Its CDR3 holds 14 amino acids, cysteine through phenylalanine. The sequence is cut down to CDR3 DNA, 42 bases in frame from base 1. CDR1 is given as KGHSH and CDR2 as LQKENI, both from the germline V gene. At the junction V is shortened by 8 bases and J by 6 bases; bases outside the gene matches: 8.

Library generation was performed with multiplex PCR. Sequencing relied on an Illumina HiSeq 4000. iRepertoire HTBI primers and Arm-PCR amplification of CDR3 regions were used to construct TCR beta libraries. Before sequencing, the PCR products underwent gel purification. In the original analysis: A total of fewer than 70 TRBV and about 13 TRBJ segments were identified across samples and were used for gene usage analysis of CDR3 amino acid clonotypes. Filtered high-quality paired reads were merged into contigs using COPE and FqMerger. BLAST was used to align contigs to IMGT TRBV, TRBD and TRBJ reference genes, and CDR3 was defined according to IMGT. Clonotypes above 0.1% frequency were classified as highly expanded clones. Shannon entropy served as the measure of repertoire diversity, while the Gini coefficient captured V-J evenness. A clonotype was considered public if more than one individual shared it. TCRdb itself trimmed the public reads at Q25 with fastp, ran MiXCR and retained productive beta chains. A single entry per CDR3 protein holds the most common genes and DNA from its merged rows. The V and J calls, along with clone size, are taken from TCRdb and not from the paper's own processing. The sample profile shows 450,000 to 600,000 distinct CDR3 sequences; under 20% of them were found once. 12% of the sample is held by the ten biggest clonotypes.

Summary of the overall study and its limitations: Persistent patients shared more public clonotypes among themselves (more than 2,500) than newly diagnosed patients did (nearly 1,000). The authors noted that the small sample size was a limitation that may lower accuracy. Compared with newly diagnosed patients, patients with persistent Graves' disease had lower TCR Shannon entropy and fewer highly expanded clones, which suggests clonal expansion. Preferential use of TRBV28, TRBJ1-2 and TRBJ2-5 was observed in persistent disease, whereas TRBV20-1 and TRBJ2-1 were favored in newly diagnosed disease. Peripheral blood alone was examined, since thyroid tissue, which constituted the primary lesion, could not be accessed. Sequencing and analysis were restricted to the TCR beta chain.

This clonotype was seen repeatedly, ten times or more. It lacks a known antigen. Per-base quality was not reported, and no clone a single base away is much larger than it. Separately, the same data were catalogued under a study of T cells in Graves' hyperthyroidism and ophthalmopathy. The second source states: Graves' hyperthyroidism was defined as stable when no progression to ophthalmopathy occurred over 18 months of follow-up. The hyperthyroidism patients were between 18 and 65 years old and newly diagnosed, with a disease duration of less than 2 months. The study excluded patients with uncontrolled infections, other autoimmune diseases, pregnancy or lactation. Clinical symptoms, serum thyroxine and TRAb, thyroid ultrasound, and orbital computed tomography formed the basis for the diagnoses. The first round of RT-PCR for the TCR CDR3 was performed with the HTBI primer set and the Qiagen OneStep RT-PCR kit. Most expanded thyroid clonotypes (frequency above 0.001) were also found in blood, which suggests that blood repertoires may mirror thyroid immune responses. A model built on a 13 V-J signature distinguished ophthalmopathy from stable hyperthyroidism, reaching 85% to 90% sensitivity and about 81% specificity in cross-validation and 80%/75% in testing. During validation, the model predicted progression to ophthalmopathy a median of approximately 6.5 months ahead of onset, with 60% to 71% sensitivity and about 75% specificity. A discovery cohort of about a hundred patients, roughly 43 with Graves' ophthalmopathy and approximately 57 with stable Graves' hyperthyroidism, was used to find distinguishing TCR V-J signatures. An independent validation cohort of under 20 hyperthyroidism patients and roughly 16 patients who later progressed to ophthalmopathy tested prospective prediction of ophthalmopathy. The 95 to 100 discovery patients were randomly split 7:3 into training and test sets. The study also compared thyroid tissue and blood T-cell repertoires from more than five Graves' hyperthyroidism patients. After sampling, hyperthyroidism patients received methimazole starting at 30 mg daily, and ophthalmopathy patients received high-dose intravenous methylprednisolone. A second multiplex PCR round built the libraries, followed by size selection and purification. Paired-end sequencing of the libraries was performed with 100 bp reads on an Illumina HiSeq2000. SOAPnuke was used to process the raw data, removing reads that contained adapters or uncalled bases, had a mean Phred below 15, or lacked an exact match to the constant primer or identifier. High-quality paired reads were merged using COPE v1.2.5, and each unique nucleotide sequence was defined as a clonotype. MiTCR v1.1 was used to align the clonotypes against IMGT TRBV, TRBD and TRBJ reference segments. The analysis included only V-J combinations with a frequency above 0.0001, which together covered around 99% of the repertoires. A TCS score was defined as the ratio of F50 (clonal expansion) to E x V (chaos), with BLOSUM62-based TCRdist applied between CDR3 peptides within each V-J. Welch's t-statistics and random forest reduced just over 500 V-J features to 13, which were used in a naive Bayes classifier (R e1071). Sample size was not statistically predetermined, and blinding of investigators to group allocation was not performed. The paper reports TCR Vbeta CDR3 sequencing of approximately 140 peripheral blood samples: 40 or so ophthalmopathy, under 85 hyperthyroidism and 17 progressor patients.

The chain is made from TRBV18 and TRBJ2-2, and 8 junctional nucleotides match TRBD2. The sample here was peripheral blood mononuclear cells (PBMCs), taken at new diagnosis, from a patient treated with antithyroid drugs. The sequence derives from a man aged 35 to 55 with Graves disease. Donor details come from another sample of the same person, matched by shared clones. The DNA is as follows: TGTGCCAGCAAACCGACTAGCGTTGCCGGGGAGCTGTTTTTT. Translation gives CASKPTSVAGELFF.